A single sample is the source of the 4 T cell receptor beta chains below, sequenced in a study of metastatic and nonmetastatic thyroid tumors. TCRdb re-clonotyped the PCR reads via MiXCR. The sample carries 85,000 to 100,000 clones, roughly 13% recorded once. Thyroid surgery had not been preceded by any treatment in any patient. The sample consisted of blood. The receptors were gathered from a female donor with papillary thyroid cancer or a benign thyroid nodule (not recorded which). Some clones in this sample may be carry-over from other donors' samples.

This clone appeared a few times. A read error may explain this, as a much larger clone is one base away. The V gene is TRBV29-1, the J gene TRBJ2-3; maybe TRBD1 (5 bases). Germline CDR1 and CDR2: SQVTM and ANQGSEA. V shed 7 bases and J shed 2 bases, with 16 bases lying between them. CDR3 length equals 14 residues. CDR3 sequence: CSAEPTDLTDTQYF. The CDR3 nucleotides are TGCAGCGCCGAACCGACAGACCTCACAGATACGCAGTATTTT.

This clone was picked up many times. The genes are TRBV6-5 and TRBJ2-2; 7 positions agree with TRBD2. This CDR3 is 17 amino acids long. Germline V gives CDR1 MNHEY, CDR2 SVGAGI. V lost 2 bases, J lost 5 bases, and 11 bases stayed unmatched. The CDR3 loop is CASSYRQSGTITGELFF. The CDR3 nucleotides read TGTGCCAGCAGTTACCGGCAGAGCGGGACGATAACCGGGGAGCTGTTTTTT.

This clone was detected ten times or more. The chain recombines TRBV19 with TRBJ1-1, with a tentative D call TRBD1 (5 bases). The CDR3 runs 14 residues. The V gene's germline CDR1 is LNHDA and CDR2 SQIVND (reference sequence). V was shortened by 5 bases and J by 5 bases, with 15 bases between the two germline ends. The CDR3 DNA sequence: TGTGCCAGTAGTGGGGGGATGGATGGTACTGAAGCTTTCTTT. It translates to CASSGGMDGTEAFF.

This clone appeared a few times. A clone one base away is much larger, so this may be a read error. In DNA form, the CDR3 reads TGTGCCAGCATCATAGGGGGGAACACTGAAGCTTTCTTT. The encoded protein is CASIIGGNTEAFF. V is TRBV7-2 and J is TRBJ1-1; D might be TRBD1 (6 bases). This CDR3 is built from 13 residues. In germline, CDR1 is SGHTA, CDR2 FQGNSA. V lost 7 bases, J lost 1 base, and 10 bases lay in between.